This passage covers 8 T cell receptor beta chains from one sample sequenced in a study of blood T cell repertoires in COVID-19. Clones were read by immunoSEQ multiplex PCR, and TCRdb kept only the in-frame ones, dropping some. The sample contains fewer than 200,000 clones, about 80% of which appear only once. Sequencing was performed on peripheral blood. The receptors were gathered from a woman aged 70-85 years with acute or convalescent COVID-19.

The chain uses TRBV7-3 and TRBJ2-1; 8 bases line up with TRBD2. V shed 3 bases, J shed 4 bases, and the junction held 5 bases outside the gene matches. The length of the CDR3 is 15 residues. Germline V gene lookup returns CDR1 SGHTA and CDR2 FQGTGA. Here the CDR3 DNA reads TGTGCCAGCAGCTTCGGACTAGCTTATTACAATGAGCAGTTCTTC. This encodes CASSFGLAYYNEQFF.

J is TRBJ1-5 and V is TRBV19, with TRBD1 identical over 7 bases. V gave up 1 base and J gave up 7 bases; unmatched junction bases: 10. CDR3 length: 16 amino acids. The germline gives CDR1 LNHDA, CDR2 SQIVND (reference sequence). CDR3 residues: CASSIVGGLKGQPQHF. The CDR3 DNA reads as TGTGCCAGTAGTATAGTAGGGGGCCTAAAAGGGCAGCCCCAGCATTTT.

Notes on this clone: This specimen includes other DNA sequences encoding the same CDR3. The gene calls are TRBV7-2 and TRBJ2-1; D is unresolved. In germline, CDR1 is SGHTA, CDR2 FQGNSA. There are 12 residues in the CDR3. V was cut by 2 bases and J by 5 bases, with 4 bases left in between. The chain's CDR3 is CASSLYDNEQFF. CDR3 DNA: TGTGCCAGCAGCTTATATGACAATGAGCAGTTCTTC.

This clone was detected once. The CDR3 spells CAWSVLFSSEVLNTEAFF. The CDR3 bases are TGTGCCTGGAGTGTGTTATTTTCCTCTGAGGTTTTGAACACTGAAGCTTTCTTT. J is TRBJ1-1 and V is TRBV30; no clear D. Trimming shortened V by 0 bases and J by 0 bases, and 20 bases separated the two germline ends. This CDR3 has 18 amino acids. Per germline, CDR1 GTSNPN and CDR2 SVGIG (reference sequence).

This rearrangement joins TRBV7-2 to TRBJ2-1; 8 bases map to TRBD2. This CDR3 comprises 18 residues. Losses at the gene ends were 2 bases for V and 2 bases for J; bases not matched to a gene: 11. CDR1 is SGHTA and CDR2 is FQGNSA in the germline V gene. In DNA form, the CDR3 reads TGTGCCAGCAGCTTAAATCAGCGGGAGAGTTTAACCTACAATGAGCAGTTCTTC. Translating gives CASSLNQRESLTYNEQFF.

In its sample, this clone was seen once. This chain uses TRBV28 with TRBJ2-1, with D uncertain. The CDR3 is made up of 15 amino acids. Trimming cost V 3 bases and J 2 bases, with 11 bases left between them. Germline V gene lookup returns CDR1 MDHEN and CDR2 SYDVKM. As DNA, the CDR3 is TGTGCCAGCAGTTTGCTTGGTGGCCCCTACAATGAGCAGTTCTTC. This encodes CASSLLGGPYNEQFF.

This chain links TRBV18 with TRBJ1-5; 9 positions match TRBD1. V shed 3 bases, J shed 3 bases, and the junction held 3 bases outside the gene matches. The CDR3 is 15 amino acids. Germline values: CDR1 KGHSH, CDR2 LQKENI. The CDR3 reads CASSPGQGFNQPQHF. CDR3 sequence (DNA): TGTGCCAGCTCACCGGGACAGGGATTCAATCAGCCCCAGCATTTT.

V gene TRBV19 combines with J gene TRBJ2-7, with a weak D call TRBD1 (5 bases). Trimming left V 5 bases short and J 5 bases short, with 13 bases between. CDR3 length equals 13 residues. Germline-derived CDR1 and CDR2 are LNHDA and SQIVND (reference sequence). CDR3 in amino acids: CASSGQLGDEQYF. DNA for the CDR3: TGTGCCAGTAGTGGACAATTGGGCGACGAGCAGTACTTC.